This is a list of T cell receptor beta chains from one sample in a study of T cell responses to AZD1222 COVID-19 vaccine. Libraries were prepared by immunoSEQ multiplex PCR; TCRdb keeps only in-frame clonotypes and omits some of them. The repertoire holds approximately 180,000 clones, with more than 75% as singletons. The sample was peripheral blood, taken 28 days after the second AZD1222 dose. Receptor source: an adult who received the AZD1222 COVID-19 vaccine. Both conserved end residues are part of each CDR3. D genes are given only for firm matches. Size is omitted from some rows. Given values are once, few, many or a class for expanded clones.

CDR3nt: TGTGCCAGTAGTAAGTGGACAGGGGATAGCTCTGGGGCCAACGTCCTGACTTTC
CDR3aa: CASSKWTGDSSGANVLTF
d_gene: TRBD1
v_gene: TRBV19
len: 18
j_gene: TRBJ2-6
abundance: .

CDR3nt: TGTGCCAGTAGCTCTAGCGGGATCGAGGATACGCAGTATTTT
CDR3aa: CASSSSGIEDTQYF
d_gene: TRBD2
v_gene: TRBV19
len: 14
j_gene: TRBJ2-3
abundance: .

CDR3nt: TGTGCCATCAGTGAGTACAGGGGCAATTCACCCCTCCACTTT
CDR3aa: CAISEYRGNSPLHF
d_gene: TRBD1
v_gene: TRBV10-3
len: 14
j_gene: TRBJ1-6
abundance: .

CDR3nt: TGTGCCACCAGTCTCGGGAACACTGAAGCTTTCTTT
CDR3aa: CATSLGNTEAFF
d_gene: .
v_gene: TRBV6-5
len: 12
j_gene: TRBJ1-1
abundance: .

CDR3nt: TGTGCCAGCAGCCTTACAGGGGCTAGCTCCTACGAGCAGTACTTC
CDR3aa: CASSLTGASSYEQYF
d_gene: TRBD1
v_gene: TRBV7-3
len: 15
j_gene: TRBJ2-7
abundance: few

CDR3nt: TGTGCCAGCAGCGCCCAGGGTAGTGCCAATGAAAAACTGTTTTTT
CDR3aa: CASSAQGSANEKLFF
d_gene: .
v_gene: TRBV5-8
len: 15
j_gene: TRBJ1-4
abundance: few

CDR3nt: TGTGCCAGTAGTATCGGGGGTAGCTCTGGAAACACCATATATTTT
CDR3aa: CASSIGGSSGNTIYF
d_gene: .
v_gene: TRBV19
len: 15
j_gene: TRBJ1-3
abundance: .

CDR3nt: TGTGCCAGCAGCCCCCTGGGGGGGACGGACACTGAAGCTTTCTTT
CDR3aa: CASSPLGGTDTEAFF
d_gene: .
v_gene: TRBV5-6
len: 15
j_gene: TRBJ1-1
abundance: .

CDR3nt: TGTGCCAGCAGTATAACGGGACTAGCGGGAGGGTTACTAGGAGAGGAGTACTTC
CDR3aa: CASSITGLAGGLLGEEYF
d_gene: TRBD2
v_gene: TRBV27
len: 18
j_gene: TRBJ2-7
abundance: .

CDR3nt: TGTGCCACCAGTAAACGGGGAAACACCATATATTTT
CDR3aa: CATSKRGNTIYF
d_gene: .
v_gene: TRBV15
len: 12
j_gene: TRBJ1-3
abundance: .

CDR3nt: TGTGCCAGTAGTGCCGGGAGGGGGCCCTACGAGCAGTACTTC
CDR3aa: CASSAGRGPYEQYF
d_gene: .
v_gene: TRBV19
len: 14
j_gene: TRBJ2-7
abundance: .

CDR3nt: TGTGCCATCAGTGCCCTAACCGGCCCGGGGAGCTACGAGCAGTACTTC
CDR3aa: CAISALTGPGSYEQYF
d_gene: .
v_gene: TRBV10-3
len: 16
j_gene: TRBJ2-7
abundance: .

CDR3nt: TGTGCCACCAGCGGGGGGTGGGACTCCACCTACGAGCAGTACTTC
CDR3aa: CATSGGWDSTYEQYF
d_gene: TRBD2
v_gene: TRBV7-2
len: 15
j_gene: TRBJ2-7
abundance: .

CDR3nt: TGTGCCAGCAGCTCCGCGGGCGCACCCCAGATAAATACGCAGTATTTT
CDR3aa: CASSSAGAPQINTQYF
d_gene: .
v_gene: TRBV7-3
len: 16
j_gene: TRBJ2-3
abundance: .

CDR3nt: TGTGCCACGGGACAGGGAACCTACAATGAGCAGTTCTTC
CDR3aa: CATGQGTYNEQFF
d_gene: TRBD1
v_gene: TRBV7-3
len: 13
j_gene: TRBJ2-1
abundance: once

CDR3nt: TGTGCCAGCACCGGGGCAGGGGTCCCCTACGAGCAGTACTTC
CDR3aa: CASTGAGVPYEQYF
d_gene: .
v_gene: TRBV7-2
len: 14
j_gene: TRBJ2-7
abundance: .

CDR3nt: TGTGCCAGCAGTTACTCTGCCGGGAGGGCAGGAAATGAGCAGTTCTTC
CDR3aa: CASSYSAGRAGNEQFF
d_gene: TRBD2
v_gene: TRBV6-2/TRBV6-3
len: 16
j_gene: TRBJ2-1
abundance: .

CDR3nt: TGTGCCAGCTCACTACCGCCGCCGGGGCATAGCACAGATACGCAGTATTTT
CDR3aa: CASSLPPPGHSTDTQYF
d_gene: .
v_gene: TRBV18
len: 17
j_gene: TRBJ2-3
abundance: .

CDR3nt: TGTGCCAGCAGTTTAAAGGACAGGGGGTTATCGGAAAAACTGTTTTTT
CDR3aa: CASSLKDRGLSEKLFF
d_gene: TRBD1
v_gene: TRBV27
len: 16
j_gene: TRBJ1-4
abundance: .

CDR3nt: TGTGCCAGCAGCCATGGAACTAGCGGGAGCTCTGGCAAAAACATTCAGTACTTC
CDR3aa: CASSHGTSGSSGKNIQYF
d_gene: TRBD2
v_gene: TRBV3-1/TRBV3-2
len: 18
j_gene: TRBJ2-4
abundance: .

CDR3nt: TGCAGTGCTAGGGTTGAGTACGAGCAGTACTTC
CDR3aa: CSARVEYEQYF
d_gene: .
v_gene: TRBV20-1
len: 11
j_gene: TRBJ2-7
abundance: .

CDR3nt: TGTGCCATCAGTGAACGGCCGGCCTTCAATGAAAAACTGTTTTTT
CDR3aa: CAISERPAFNEKLFF
d_gene: .
v_gene: TRBV10-3
len: 15
j_gene: TRBJ1-4
abundance: .

CDR3nt: TGTGCCAGTAGTATAGGGGCGAAAGGAGTCACTGAAGCTTTCTTT
CDR3aa: CASSIGAKGVTEAFF
d_gene: .
v_gene: TRBV19
len: 15
j_gene: TRBJ1-1
abundance: .

CDR3nt: TGTGCCAGCAGCTTAGGAGCGGACTCCTCCTACGAGCAGTACTTC
CDR3aa: CASSLGADSSYEQYF
d_gene: .
v_gene: TRBV7-2
len: 15
j_gene: TRBJ2-7
abundance: .

CDR3nt: TGCGCCAGCAGCTTGGCCTGGGGGACAGGGTCCCTTAACACTGAAGCTTTCTTT
CDR3aa: CASSLAWGTGSLNTEAFF
d_gene: TRBD1
v_gene: TRBV5-1
len: 18
j_gene: TRBJ1-1
abundance: .

CDR3nt: TGCAGCGTCGGGACAGGGCTGCAGGAAAAACTGTTTTTT
CDR3aa: CSVGTGLQEKLFF
d_gene: TRBD1
v_gene: TRBV29-1
len: 13
j_gene: TRBJ1-4
abundance: once

CDR3nt: TGTGCCAGCAGCCTCCCTCTACTAGCGGGAGGCTACGAGCAGTACTTC
CDR3aa: CASSLPLLAGGYEQYF
d_gene: TRBD2
v_gene: TRBV4-2
len: 16
j_gene: TRBJ2-7
abundance: .

CDR3nt: TGTGCCAGCAGCCAAGAAGGAGGGCAGCCGTTCAGTAGAAACTACGAGCAGTACTTC
CDR3aa: CASSQEGGQPFSRNYEQYF
d_gene: .
v_gene: TRBV3-1/TRBV3-2
len: 19
j_gene: TRBJ2-7
abundance: .

CDR3nt: TGTGCCAGCAGTTTACCACCGACACGGTACAGGGCGAGTGAAGCTTTCTTT
CDR3aa: CASSLPPTRYRASEAFF
d_gene: .
v_gene: TRBV27
len: 17
j_gene: TRBJ1-1
abundance: .

CDR3nt: TGTGCCAGCAGTTCCGCGGGCGTTGCGGTTGGCACAGATACGCAGTATTTT
CDR3aa: CASSSAGVAVGTDTQYF
d_gene: .
v_gene: TRBV28
len: 17
j_gene: TRBJ2-3
abundance: .

CDR3nt: TGCAGCGCTCACCCGGGACAGGGGGCCGGAACTGAAGCTTTCTTT
CDR3aa: CSAHPGQGAGTEAFF
d_gene: TRBD1
v_gene: TRBV29-1
len: 15
j_gene: TRBJ1-1
abundance: .

CDR3nt: TGTGCCACCAGTGATTTCCCCGACTGGCAAGAGACCCAGTACTTC
CDR3aa: CATSDFPDWQETQYF
d_gene: .
v_gene: TRBV24-1
len: 15
j_gene: TRBJ2-5
abundance: .

CDR3nt: TGTGCCAGCAGCTTTGGTCAGGGATATGAGCAGTTCTTC
CDR3aa: CASSFGQGYEQFF
d_gene: .
v_gene: TRBV5-8
len: 13
j_gene: TRBJ2-1
abundance: .

CDR3nt: TGTGCCAGCAGTTACTCGAAGCAGTACGAGCAGTACTTC
CDR3aa: CASSYSKQYEQYF
d_gene: .
v_gene: TRBV6-5
len: 13
j_gene: TRBJ2-7
abundance: .

CDR3nt: TGTGCCAGCAGTCCACCCCTAGCGGGGGTCTCTGGGGCCAACGTCCTGACTTTC
CDR3aa: CASSPPLAGVSGANVLTF
d_gene: TRBD2
v_gene: TRBV28
len: 18
j_gene: TRBJ2-6
abundance: .

CDR3nt: TGTGCCAGCAGCTTTAATCCTCAAGAGACCCAGTACTTC
CDR3aa: CASSFNPQETQYF
d_gene: .
v_gene: TRBV7-3
len: 13
j_gene: TRBJ2-5
abundance: .

CDR3nt: TGTGCCAGCAGCCATTCGGACAGCAATCAGCCCCAGCATTTT
CDR3aa: CASSHSDSNQPQHF
d_gene: .
v_gene: TRBV3-1/TRBV3-2
len: 14
j_gene: TRBJ1-5
abundance: .

CDR3nt: TGTGCCAGCAGCTTCCGGTGGAACACTGAAGCTTTCTTT
CDR3aa: CASSFRWNTEAFF
d_gene: .
v_gene: TRBV11-2
len: 13
j_gene: TRBJ1-1
abundance: .

CDR3nt: TGCAGTGCTAGTCTACTAGCGGGAGGCACAGATACGCAGTATTTT
CDR3aa: CSASLLAGGTDTQYF
d_gene: TRBD2
v_gene: TRBV20-1
len: 15
j_gene: TRBJ2-3
abundance: .

CDR3nt: TGTGCCAGCAAGAACTGGTACAATGAGCAGTTCTTC
CDR3aa: CASKNWYNEQFF
d_gene: .
v_gene: TRBV2
len: 12
j_gene: TRBJ2-1
abundance: .